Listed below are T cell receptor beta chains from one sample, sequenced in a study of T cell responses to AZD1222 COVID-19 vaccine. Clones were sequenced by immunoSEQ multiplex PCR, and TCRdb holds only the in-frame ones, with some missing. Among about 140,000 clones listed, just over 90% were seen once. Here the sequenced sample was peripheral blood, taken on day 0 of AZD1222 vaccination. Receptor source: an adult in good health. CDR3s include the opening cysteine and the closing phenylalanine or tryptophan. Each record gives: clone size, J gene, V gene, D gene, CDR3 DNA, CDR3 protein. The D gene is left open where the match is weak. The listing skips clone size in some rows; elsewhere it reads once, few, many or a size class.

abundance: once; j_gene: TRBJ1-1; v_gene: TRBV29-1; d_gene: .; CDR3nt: TGCAGCGTTCAGGACACTGGGAACACTGAAGCTTTCTTT; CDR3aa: CSVQDTGNTEAFF
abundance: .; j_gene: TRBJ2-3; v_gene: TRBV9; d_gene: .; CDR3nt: TGTGCCAGCAGCGTAGCAGGCCAGGGTTCAGATACGCAGTATTTT; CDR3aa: CASSVAGQGSDTQYF
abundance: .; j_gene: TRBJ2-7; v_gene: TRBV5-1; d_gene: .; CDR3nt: TGCGCCAGCACACCTGTAGGGGGGACCTACGAGCAGTACTTC; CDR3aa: CASTPVGGTYEQYF
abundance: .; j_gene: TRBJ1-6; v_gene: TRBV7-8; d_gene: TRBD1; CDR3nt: TGTGCCAGTCAACCGGTTACAGGGGAAGGATCACCCCTCCACTTT; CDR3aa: CASQPVTGEGSPLHF
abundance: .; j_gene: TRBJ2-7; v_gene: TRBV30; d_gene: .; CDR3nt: TGTGCCTGGAGTATGGCAGGTGCCGCCTCAAGCTTC; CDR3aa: CAWSMAGAASSF
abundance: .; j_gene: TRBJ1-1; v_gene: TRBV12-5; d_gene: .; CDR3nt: TGTGCTAGTGGTTTGACCCTCGGGACCCTTTCTATGAACACTGAAGCTTTCTTT; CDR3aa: CASGLTLGTLSMNTEAFF
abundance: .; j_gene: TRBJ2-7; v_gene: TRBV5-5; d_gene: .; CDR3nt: TGTGCCAGCAGCTTTGGGGGCAGCGGATACTACGAGCAGTACTTC; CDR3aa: CASSFGGSGYYEQYF
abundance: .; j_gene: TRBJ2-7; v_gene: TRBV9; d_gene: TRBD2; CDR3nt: TGTGCCAGCAGCGTAGACGGGGGGGCTAACTACGAGCAGTACTTC; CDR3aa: CASSVDGGANYEQYF
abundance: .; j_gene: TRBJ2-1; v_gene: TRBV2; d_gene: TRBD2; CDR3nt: TGTGCCAGCTGGGGCCTAGCGGGGCACAATGAGCAGTTCTTC; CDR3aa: CASWGLAGHNEQFF
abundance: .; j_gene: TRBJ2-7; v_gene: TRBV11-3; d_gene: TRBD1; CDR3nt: TGTGCCAGCAGCCGGGACAGGGGGACGTTGTCCTACGAGCAGTACTTC; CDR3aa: CASSRDRGTLSYEQYF
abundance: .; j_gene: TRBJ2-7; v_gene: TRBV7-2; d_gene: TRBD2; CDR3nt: TGTGCCAGCAGCTTAAGGGCGGCGGGAGGTCCTTCTGGCTACGAGCAGTACTTC; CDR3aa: CASSLRAAGGPSGYEQYF
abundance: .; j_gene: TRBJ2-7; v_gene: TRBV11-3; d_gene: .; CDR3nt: TGTGCCAGCAGCACCGAAGGGGGGCCTAGGGAGCAGTACTTC; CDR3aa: CASSTEGGPREQYF
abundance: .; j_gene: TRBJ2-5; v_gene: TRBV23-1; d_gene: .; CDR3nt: TGCGCCAGCAGTCAATCGAACAAACAGCAAGAGACCCAGTACTTC; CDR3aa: CASSQSNKQQETQYF
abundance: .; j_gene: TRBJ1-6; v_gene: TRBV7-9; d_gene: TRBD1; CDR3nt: TGTGCCAGCAGCCGACTCACCGGGACAGGGGGCTCCTATAATTCACCCCTCCACTTT; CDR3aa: CASSRLTGTGGSYNSPLHF
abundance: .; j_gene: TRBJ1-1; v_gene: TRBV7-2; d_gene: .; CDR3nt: TGTGCCAGCACCGAGGGGTCAGGGGAGGTTTTAAACACTGAAGCTTTCTTT; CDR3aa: CASTEGSGEVLNTEAFF
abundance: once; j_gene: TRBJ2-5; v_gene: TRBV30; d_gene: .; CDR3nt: TGTGCCTGGACCCCGATGGGGGAGACCCAGTACTTC; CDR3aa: CAWTPMGETQYF
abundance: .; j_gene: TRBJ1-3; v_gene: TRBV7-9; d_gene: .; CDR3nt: TGTGCCAGCAATCCTGGAAACACCATATATTTT; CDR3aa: CASNPGNTIYF
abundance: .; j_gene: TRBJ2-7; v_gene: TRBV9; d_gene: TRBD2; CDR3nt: TGTGCCAGCAGCGTTGGGGGGGCTAGCGGGACCTACGAGCAGTACTTC; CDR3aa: CASSVGGASGTYEQYF
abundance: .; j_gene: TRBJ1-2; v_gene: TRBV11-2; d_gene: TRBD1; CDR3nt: TGTGCCAGCAGCTTAGGAGGGGGCGCAACCCATGGCTACACCTTC; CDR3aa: CASSLGGGATHGYTF
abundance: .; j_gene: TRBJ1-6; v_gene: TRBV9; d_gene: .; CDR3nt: TGTGCCAGCAGCGTAGGAGGGTTCGATTCACCCCTCCACTTT; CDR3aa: CASSVGGFDSPLHF
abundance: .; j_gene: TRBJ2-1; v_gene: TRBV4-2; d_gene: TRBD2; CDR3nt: TGTGCCAGCAGCCGGACCGGGACTAGCGGGGCCCCGAGCTCCTACAATGAGCAGTTCTTC; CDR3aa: CASSRTGTSGAPSSYNEQFF
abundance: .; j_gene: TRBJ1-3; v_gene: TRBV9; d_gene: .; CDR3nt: TGTGCCAGCAGCACACCGGGGCACGCGGGAAACACCATATATTTT; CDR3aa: CASSTPGHAGNTIYF
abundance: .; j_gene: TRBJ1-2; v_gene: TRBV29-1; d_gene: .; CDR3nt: TGCAGCGTTGAAGGTCGAGAAGGCTACACCTTC; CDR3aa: CSVEGREGYTF
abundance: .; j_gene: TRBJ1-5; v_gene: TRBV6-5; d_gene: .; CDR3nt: TGTGCCAGCAGCCGATCTTCGGGTAGCAATCAGCCCCAGCATTTT; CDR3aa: CASSRSSGSNQPQHF
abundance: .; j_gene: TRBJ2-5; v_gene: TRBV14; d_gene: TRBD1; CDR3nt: TGTGCCAGCAGCCCAGAACCCGGCCGGCGGACAGGAGGAAAAAGAGAGACCCAGTACTTC; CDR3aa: CASSPEPGRRTGGKRETQYF
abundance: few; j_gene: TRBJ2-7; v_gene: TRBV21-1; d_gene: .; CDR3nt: TGTGCCAGCAGCAAAGAGCCGACTTACGAGCAGTACTTC; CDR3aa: CASSKEPTYEQYF
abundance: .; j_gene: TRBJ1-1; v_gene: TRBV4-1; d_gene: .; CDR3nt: TGCGCCAGCAGCCGCGAGGGGATGGGCACTGAAGCTTTCTTT; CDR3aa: CASSREGMGTEAFF
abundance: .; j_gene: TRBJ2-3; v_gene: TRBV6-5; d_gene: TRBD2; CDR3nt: TGTGCCAGTAGACTAGCGGGGATCACAGATACGCAGTATTTT; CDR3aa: CASRLAGITDTQYF
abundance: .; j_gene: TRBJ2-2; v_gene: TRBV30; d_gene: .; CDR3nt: TGTGCCTGGACCAGGGGGACTTCAGGGAACACCGGGGAGCTGTTTTTT; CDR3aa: CAWTRGTSGNTGELFF